The clone carrying this TCR beta chain appeared a few times. Its antigen is currently unknown. This sample is part of a study of T cells after yellow fever vaccination. The study's findings and limits: Abundant bulk-population clonotypes could contaminate the FACS-sorted repertoires. Weaker, the secondary response peaked sooner, at day 5 versus 15.

Synthesis of TCR cDNA relied on 5'RACE template switching, which attached a universal primer site and UMIs. Each CDR3 protein gets one entry after TCRdb re-called the 5' RACE reads with MiXCR. Seen here are some 670,000 distinct CDR3 sequences, 9% to 15% observed once, and the top ten hold 14% to 15%. V dropped 4 bases and J dropped 3 bases, with 7 bases sitting between them. Per the germline V gene, CDR1 is ENHRY and CDR2 is SYGVKD. The CDR3 has 12 residues. The sequence was obtained from a young man who received the YFV17D yellow fever vaccine. The genes are TRBV10-3 and TRBJ2-7, with D perhaps matching TRBD2 (5 bases). The material was PBMCs, obtained on the day of the yellow fever booster vaccination. CDR3 coding DNA: TGTGCCATCAGTGTCCGGGGCTACGAGCAGTACTTC. Amino acid sequence: CAISVRGYEQYF.